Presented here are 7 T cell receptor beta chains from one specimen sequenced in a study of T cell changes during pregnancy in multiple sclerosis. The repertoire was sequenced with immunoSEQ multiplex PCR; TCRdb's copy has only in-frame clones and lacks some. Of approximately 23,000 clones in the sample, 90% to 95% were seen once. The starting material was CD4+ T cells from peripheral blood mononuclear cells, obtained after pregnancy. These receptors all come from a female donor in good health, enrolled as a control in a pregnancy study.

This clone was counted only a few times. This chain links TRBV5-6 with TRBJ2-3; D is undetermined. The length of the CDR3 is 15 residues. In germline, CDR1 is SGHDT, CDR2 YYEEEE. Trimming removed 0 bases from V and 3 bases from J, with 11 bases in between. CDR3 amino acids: CASSLGGRITDTQYF. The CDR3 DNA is TGTGCCAGCAGCTTGGGTGGCAGAATTACAGATACGCAGTATTTT. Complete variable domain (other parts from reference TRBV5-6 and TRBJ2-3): DAGVTQSPTHLIKTRGQQVTLRCSPKSGHDTVSWYQQALGQGPQFIFQYYEEEERQRGNFPDRFSGHQFPNYSSELNVNALLLGDSALYLCASSLGGRITDTQYFGPGTRLTVL.

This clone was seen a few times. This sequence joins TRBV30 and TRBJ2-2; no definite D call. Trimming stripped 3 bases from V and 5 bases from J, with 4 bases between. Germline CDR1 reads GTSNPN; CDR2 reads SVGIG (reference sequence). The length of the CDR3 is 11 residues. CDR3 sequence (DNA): TGTGCCTGGAGGTATACCGGGGAGCTGTTTTTT. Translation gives CAWRYTGELFF.

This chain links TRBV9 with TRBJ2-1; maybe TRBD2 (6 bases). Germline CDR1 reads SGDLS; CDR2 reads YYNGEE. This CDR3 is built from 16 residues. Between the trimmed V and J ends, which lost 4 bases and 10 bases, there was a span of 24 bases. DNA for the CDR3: TGTGCCAGCAGCCAGGCCGGGACTTACGAAACTAGGGAGCAGTTCTTC. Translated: CASSQAGTYETREQFF. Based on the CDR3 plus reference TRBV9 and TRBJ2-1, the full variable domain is DSGVTQTPKHLITATGQRVTLRCSPRSGDLSVYWYQQSLDQGLQFLIQYYNGEERAKGNILERFSAQQFPDLHSELNLSSLELGDSALYFCASSQAGTYETREQFFGPGTRLTVL.

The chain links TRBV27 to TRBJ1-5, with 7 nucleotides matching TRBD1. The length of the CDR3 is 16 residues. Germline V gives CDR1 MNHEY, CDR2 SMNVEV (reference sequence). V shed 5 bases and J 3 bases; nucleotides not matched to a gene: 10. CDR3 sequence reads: CASSPLGDRFNQPQHF. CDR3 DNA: TGTGCCAGCAGTCCGCTAGGGGACAGATTCAATCAGCCCCAGCATTTT.

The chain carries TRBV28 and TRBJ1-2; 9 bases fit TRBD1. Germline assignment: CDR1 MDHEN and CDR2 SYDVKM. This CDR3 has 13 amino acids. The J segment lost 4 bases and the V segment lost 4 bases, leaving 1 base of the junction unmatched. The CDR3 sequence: CASSWGQGYGYTF. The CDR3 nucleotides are TGTGCCAGCAGTTGGGGACAGGGCTATGGCTACACCTTC.

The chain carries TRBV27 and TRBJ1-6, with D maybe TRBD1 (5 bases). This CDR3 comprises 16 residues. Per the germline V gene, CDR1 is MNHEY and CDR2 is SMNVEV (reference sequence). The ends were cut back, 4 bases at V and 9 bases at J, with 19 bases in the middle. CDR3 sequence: CASSSGLGGWRSPLHF. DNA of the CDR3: TGTGCCAGCAGTTCTGGATTGGGGGGGTGGCGTTCACCCCTCCACTTT.

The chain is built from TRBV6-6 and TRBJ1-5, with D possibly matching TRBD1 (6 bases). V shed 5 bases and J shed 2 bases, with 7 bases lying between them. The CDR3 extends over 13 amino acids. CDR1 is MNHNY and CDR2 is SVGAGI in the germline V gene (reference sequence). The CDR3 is CASSRTGNQPQHF. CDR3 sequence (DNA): TGTGCCAGCAGTCGGACAGGCAATCAGCCCCAGCATTTT.